These 32 T cell receptor beta chains share one sample of origin, sequenced in a study of T cells in Graves' hyperthyroidism and ophthalmopathy. There were TCR beta CDR3 regions amplified from RNA transcripts. When the TCR CDR3 underwent first-round RT-PCR, the HTBI primer set was used. In TCRdb, the multiplex PCR reads were re-called with MiXCR into one record per CDR3 protein. The sample includes approximately 700,000 distinct CDR3 sequences, about a sixth of them seen just once. The sequenced material came from blood. The receptors come from a man aged 18 to 35 with Graves' hyperthyroidism.

This clonotype has more than one count but fewer than ten. CDR3 sequence reads: CASSPSGGRWNQPQHF. The CDR3 DNA sequence: TGTGCCAGCTCACCATCCGGGGGACGGTGGAATCAGCCCCAGCATTTT. The chain has TRBV18 and TRBJ1-5; possible D gene TRBD1, 5 bases. The CDR3 covers 16 residues. Trimming cost V 2 bases and J 4 bases, with 15 bases left between them. CDR1 is KGHSH and CDR2 is LQKENI in the germline V gene.

This sequence joins TRBV6-2 or TRBV6-3 and TRBJ2-7, with D hard to call. This CDR3 is built from 12 residues. CDR1 and CDR2 from the germline V gene are MNHEY and SVGEGT. With 7 bases removed from V and 7 bases from J, the gap between germline ends came to 14 bases. CDR3 residues: CASKDRMREQYF. The CDR3 nucleotides read TGTGCCAGCAAGGACCGGATGCGAGAGCAGTACTTC.

This clonotype was detected ten times or more. The V and J genes are TRBV27 and TRBJ1-2; the D is unclear. Germline assignment: CDR1 MNHEY and CDR2 SMNVEV (reference sequence). V dropped 9 bases and J dropped 0 bases, with 11 bases sitting between them. There are 13 residues in the CDR3. CDR3 DNA: TGTGCCAGTTCACGAAGCCCTAACTATGGCTACACCTTC. Translated: CASSRSPNYGYTF.

The chain couples TRBV12-3 or TRBV12-4 to TRBJ1-1; TRBD1 aligns across 9 bases. The trim removed 4 bases at V and 1 base at J, leaving 4 bases unmatched. The CDR3 consists of 15 residues. The CDR3 sequence is CASSWGGQGNTEAFF. The CDR3 DNA follows: TGTGCCAGCAGTTGGGGGGGACAGGGGAACACTGAAGCTTTCTTT.

At least ten counts were recorded for this clonotype. CDR3 region: CASSLAGPKATDTQYF. CDR3 nucleotides: TGTGCCAGCAGCTTAGCAGGCCCCAAAGCCACAGATACGCAGTATTTT. The chain combines TRBV7-2 with TRBJ2-3; no reliable D call. The ends were cut back, 0 bases at V and 2 bases at J, with 12 bases in the middle. The germline CDR1 and CDR2 sequences are SGHTA and FQGNSA. CDR3 size: 16 residues.

This clonotype was seen many times. The chain uses TRBV6-2 or TRBV6-3 and TRBJ2-1; 8 positions agree with TRBD2. This CDR3 spans 17 amino acids. CDR1 is MNHEY and CDR2 is SVGEGT in the germline V gene. The J segment lost 4 bases and the V segment lost 6 bases, leaving 14 bases of the junction unmatched. CDR3 bases: TGTGCCAGCAGAAGGGGGGCGGGAGGTTTCCTGTACAATGAGCAGTTCTTC. Protein sequence: CASRRGAGGFLYNEQFF.

The chain couples TRBV20-1 to TRBJ2-3; the D gene is possibly TRBD1 (6 bases). V was trimmed by 0 bases and J by 2 bases, leaving 12 bases between them. The CDR3 is 15 amino acids. Germline loops: CDR1 DFQATT, CDR2 SNEGSKA (reference sequence). The CDR3 DNA reads TGCAGTGCTAGAGATGGGGGACACCCCACAGATACGCAGTATTTT. This gives the protein CSARDGGHPTDTQYF.

This chain joins TRBV20-1 and TRBJ2-5; D is perhaps TRBD1 (5 bases). The V and J ends lost 4 bases and 2 bases respectively, with 14 bases between them. The CDR3 consists of 14 residues. Germline values: CDR1 DFQATT, CDR2 SNEGSKA (reference sequence). CDR3 sequence reads: CSATQGMGQETQYF. DNA for the CDR3: TGCAGTGCTACGCAGGGTATGGGGCAAGAGACCCAGTACTTC.

This clonotype was counted ten times or more. The J gene is TRBJ2-3, the V gene TRBV6-2 or TRBV6-3; D gene ambiguous. Germline loops: CDR1 MNHEY, CDR2 SVGEGT. V was clipped by 0 bases and J by 0 bases, with 4 bases between them. The CDR3 has 14 residues. CDR3 sequence reads: CASSYSTSTDTQYF. The CDR3 DNA sequence: TGTGCCAGCAGTTACTCGACTAGCACAGATACGCAGTATTTT.

This clonotype was detected only a few times. The chain links TRBV18 to TRBJ2-2, with D hard to call. The germline CDR1 and CDR2 sequences are KGHSH and LQKENI. V shed 1 base and J shed 3 bases, with 15 bases lying between them. This CDR3 is built from 17 residues. CDR3: CASSPLKRAFHTGELFF. The CDR3 DNA follows: TGTGCCAGCTCACCACTTAAAAGGGCGTTTCACACCGGGGAGCTGTTTTTT.

The CDR3 region is CSAVGLAGTREQYF. The CDR3 coding sequence is TGCAGTGCCGTGGGACTAGCGGGGACTAGGGAGCAGTACTTC. The chain carries TRBV20-1 and TRBJ2-7, with 13 positions matching TRBD2. Germline V gene sequence: CDR1 DFQATT, CDR2 SNEGSKA (reference sequence). The CDR3 contains 14 residues. V shed 6 bases, J shed 7 bases, and the junction held 9 bases outside the gene matches.

This clonotype appeared many times. V usage is TRBV28 and J usage is TRBJ2-1; TRBD2 is a possible D gene (5 bases). Trimming cost V 4 bases and J 9 bases, with 10 bases left between them. The CDR3 contains 12 residues. Germline CDR1 is MDHEN and CDR2 is SYDVKM. CDR3 nucleotides: TGTGCCAGCAGTTCCACCCGGGGTGAGCAGTTCTTC. Its translation is CASSSTRGEQFF.

A single count supports this clonotype. V is TRBV2 and J is TRBJ1-1; 7 bases are a match to TRBD1. The trim removed 6 bases at V and 0 bases at J, leaving 10 bases unmatched. The CDR3 length is 16 residues. Germline CDR1 SNHLY, CDR2 FYNNEI. The CDR3 region is CASSEMTGSVNTEAFF. CDR3 bases: TGTGCCAGCAGCGAGATGACAGGGTCGGTGAACACTGAAGCTTTCTTT.

This clonotype was observed at least ten times. The V and J genes are TRBV15 and TRBJ1-2; possibly TRBD1 for D (5 bases). The CDR3 covers 14 residues. Germline V gives CDR1 LNHNV, CDR2 YYDKDF (reference sequence). The V end lost 7 bases, the J end lost 8 bases, and 20 bases lay between the germline ends. The CDR3 spells CATTNRGTMEGYTF. CDR3 coding DNA: TGTGCCACCACAAATCGAGGGACGATGGAAGGCTACACCTTC.

This clonotype was recorded many times. V is TRBV6-6 and J is TRBJ2-1; 13 bases line up with TRBD2. The length of the CDR3 is 20 residues. J gave up 4 bases and V 4 bases, and 16 bases lay outside the gene matches. CDR1 is MNHNY, CDR2 SVGAGI, per germline (reference sequence). In nucleotides, the CDR3 is TGTGCCAGCAGTTTAGGGACTAGCGGGAACACGGAGGAGGGATACAATGAGCAGTTCTTC. The encoded protein is CASSLGTSGNTEEGYNEQFF.

This clonotype was counted many times. The chain joins TRBV27 to TRBJ2-5, with TRBD1 identical over 11 bases. Germline CDR1 reads MNHEY; CDR2 reads SMNVEV (reference sequence). This CDR3 contains 13 residues. Trimming cost V 6 bases and J 7 bases; bases outside gene matches: 4. The CDR3 reads CASSRGTGGTQYF. DNA of the CDR3: TGTGCCAGCAGCCGAGGGACAGGGGGGACCCAGTACTTC.

Many counts were recorded for this clonotype. The V and J genes are TRBV6-2 or TRBV6-3 and TRBJ2-1, with a possible D match to TRBD1 (6 bases). Germline CDR1 reads MNHEY; CDR2 reads SVGEGT. The CDR3 is made up of 14 amino acids. Trimming took off 6 bases at V and 7 bases at J, with 16 bases between the two ends. CDR3 nucleotides: TGTGCCAGCAGCCCTATTTCCAGGGGAAATGAGCAGTTCTTC. Residues: CASSPISRGNEQFF.

This clonotype has just a few counts. The rearrangement uses TRBV2 and TRBJ1-4; unclear D gene. The CDR3 extends over 12 amino acids. Germline V gene sequence: CDR1 SNHLY, CDR2 FYNNEI. V lost 4 bases to trimming and J lost 4 bases, with 4 bases between them. CDR3 sequence: CASSGINEKLFF. CDR3 nucleotides: TGTGCCAGCAGTGGGATTAATGAAAAACTGTTTTTT.

This clonotype was seen at least ten times. The chain couples TRBV12-5 to TRBJ2-7, with TRBD2 identical over 7 bases. Germline V gene data show CDR1 as LGHNT and CDR2 as FRNRAP. The CDR3 is 14 amino acids. The CDR3 here is CASSGLAVSYEQYF. In nucleotides, the CDR3 is TGTGCCTCTTCCGGGCTAGCGGTATCCTACGAGCAGTACTTC.

In its sample, this clonotype was seen many times. The chain recombines TRBV7-8 with TRBJ2-7; maybe TRBD1 (6 bases). The CDR3 contains 13 residues. Trimming removed 1 base from V and 7 bases from J, with 11 bases in between. Per germline, CDR1 SGHVS and CDR2 FQNEAQ. The CDR3 region has the DNA TGTGCCAGCAGCTTAGGGTTGGGGGCTGAGCAGTACTTC. It encodes CASSLGLGAEQYF. Filled out from reference TRBV7-8 and TRBJ2-7, the complete variable domain reads GAGVSQSPRYKVAKRGQDVALRCDPISGHVSLFWYQQALGQGPEFLTYFQNEAQLDKSGLPSDRFFAERPEGSVSTLKIQRTQQEDSAVYLCASSLGLGAEQYFGPGTRLTVT.

This clonotype was counted many times. The V and J genes are TRBV28 and TRBJ2-3; D may be TRBD1 (6 bases). Germline V gives CDR1 MDHEN, CDR2 SYDVKM. The CDR3 spans 16 residues. V was trimmed by 5 bases and J by 3 bases, leaving 18 bases between them. As DNA, the CDR3 is TGTGCCAGCAGTCCACCGACAGGCCGTCGAACAGATACGCAGTATTTT. Encoded protein: CASSPPTGRRTDTQYF.

This clonotype was picked up many times. The genes are TRBV28 and TRBJ2-1; D is perhaps TRBD1 (6 bases). Looked up from germline, CDR1 is MDHEN and CDR2 is SYDVKM. The CDR3 is made up of 17 amino acids. V was pared by 2 bases and J by 0 bases, with 14 bases between. CDR3 loop: CASSLSPGASSYNEQFF. CDR3 DNA: TGTGCCAGCAGTTTAAGCCCAGGGGCGAGCTCCTACAATGAGCAGTTCTTC.

This clonotype has a handful of counts. The V and J genes are TRBV28 and TRBJ1-4; D is uncertain. The CDR3 runs to 15 residues. The V end lost 3 bases, the J end lost 3 bases, and 11 bases lay between the germline ends. Germline V CDR1 and CDR2: MDHEN, SYDVKM. The CDR3 reads CASSFFGNPNEKLFF. Written as DNA, the CDR3 is TGTGCCAGCAGTTTTTTCGGCAACCCTAATGAAAAACTGTTTTTT.

This chain connects TRBV19 to TRBJ1-1; 7 bases agree with TRBD1. The trim removed 5 bases at V and 3 bases at J, leaving 9 bases unmatched. This CDR3 region has 15 residues. The germline V gene encodes CDR1 LNHDA and CDR2 SQIVND (reference sequence). This chain's CDR3 is CASSPEDRFDTEAFF. The DNA for the CDR3 is TGTGCCAGTAGTCCAGAGGACAGGTTTGACACTGAAGCTTTCTTT.

This clonotype has at least ten counts. The genes are TRBV7-8 and TRBJ1-1; D ambiguous. V was clipped by 5 bases and J by 0 bases, with 10 bases between them. The CDR3 spans 14 residues. CDR1 SGHVS and CDR2 FQNEAQ come from the germline V gene. CDR3 in amino acids: CASSQLLMNTEAFF. The CDR3 DNA reads as TGTGCCAGCAGCCAACTCTTAATGAACACTGAAGCTTTCTTT.

This clonotype was seen ten or more times. The chain combines TRBV12-3 or TRBV12-4 with TRBJ1-4; D not certain. V was cut by 4 bases and J by 8 bases, with 17 bases left in between. This CDR3 contains 15 residues. The CDR3 region is CASSSAMGLGEKLFF. The CDR3 nucleotides are TGTGCCAGCAGTTCCGCGATGGGCTTAGGGGAAAAACTGTTTTTT.

This clonotype was recorded many times. J is TRBJ2-7 and V is TRBV29-1; 9 bases align to TRBD1. The CDR3 has 12 residues. V shed 8 bases and J 6 bases; nucleotides not matched to a gene: 8. Germline loops: CDR1 SQVTM, CDR2 ANQGSEA. CDR3 region: CSFGQGKSEQYF. CDR3 coding DNA: TGCAGCTTCGGACAGGGGAAGAGCGAGCAGTACTTC.

This clonotype was seen only a few times. This rearrangement joins TRBV6-1 to TRBJ1-5; the D gene is possibly TRBD1 (6 bases). CDR1 is MNHNS, CDR2 SASEGT, per germline. The ends were cut back, 9 bases at V and 5 bases at J, with 14 bases in the middle. This CDR3 is built from 13 residues. CDR3 nucleotides: TGTGCCAGTGAAAAAGGGGGGGATCAGCCCCAGCATTTT. Translating it yields CASEKGGDQPQHF.

The rearrangement joins TRBV4-3 to TRBJ1-1; maybe TRBD1 (5 bases). Germline V lookup: CDR1 LGHNA, CDR2 YSLEER. V was trimmed by 0 bases and J by 6 bases, leaving 14 bases between them. The CDR3 is made up of 15 amino acids. The DNA for the CDR3 is TGCGCCAGCAGCCAAGATGTTGGAGGGGAATCTGAAGCTTTCTTT. Its protein is CASSQDVGGESEAFF.

A few counts support this clonotype. The chain couples TRBV28 to TRBJ2-1; TRBD2 matches 8 bases. V lost 8 bases to trimming and J lost 8 bases; unmatched junction nucleotides: 5. The germline gives CDR1 MDHEN, CDR2 SYDVKM. The CDR3 covers 12 residues. The CDR3: CASGGLVYEQFF. CDR3 bases: TGTGCCAGCGGGGGACTAGTCTATGAGCAGTTCTTC.

The chain employs TRBV20-1 and TRBJ1-2; D is uncertain. The length of the CDR3 is 13 residues. Trimming cost V 6 bases and J 7 bases, with 18 bases left between them. From germline, CDR1 is DFQATT and CDR2 SNEGSKA (reference sequence). CDR3 protein: CSAPIPNTSGYTF. CDR3 bases: TGCAGTGCCCCCATCCCCAATACGAGTGGCTACACCTTC.

This clonotype has ten or more counts. The gene calls are TRBV2 and TRBJ2-1; 7 bases map to TRBD2. CDR3 length: 15 residues. The V segment lost 1 base and the J segment 5 bases; nucleotides outside the gene matches: 5. Germline CDR1 reads SNHLY; CDR2 reads FYNNEI. The chain's CDR3 is CASSEGTSQHNEQFF. As DNA, the CDR3 is TGTGCCAGCAGTGAAGGGACTAGTCAGCACAATGAGCAGTTCTTC.